The rows below give T cell receptor beta chains drawn from one sample of a study of blood T cell repertoires in COVID-19. Data came from immunoSEQ multiplex PCR; TCRdb stores just in-frame clones and leaves some out. The table shows some 130,000 clones, with roughly 80% occurring only once. Sequencing input: peripheral blood. These receptors all stem from a woman of 80 years or more with acute or convalescent COVID-19. CDR3s include the opening cysteine and the closing phenylalanine or tryptophan. The D gene is left open where the match is weak. Clone size appears in some rows only: once, few, many, or a class for an expanded clone.

clone_size,v_call,d_call,j_call,cdr3_nt,cdr3_aa
NA,TRBV6-2/TRBV6-3,NA,TRBJ1-1,TGTGCCAGCAGTTGGAGCAGTTCTAACACTGAAGCTTTCTTT,CASSWSSSNTEAFF
NA,TRBV30,NA,TRBJ1-5,TGTGCCTGGAGTGTACGAGGAGATAGCAATCAGCCCCAGCATTTT,CAWSVRGDSNQPQHF
NA,TRBV4-3,NA,TRBJ1-1,TGCGCCAGCAGCCAAGGGTGGGGAGGGGGAATGAACACTGAAGCTTTCTTT,CASSQGWGGGMNTEAFF
NA,TRBV6-5,TRBD1,TRBJ1-1,TGTGCCAGCAGTTCGGGACAGAGGAGCACTGAAGCTTTCTTT,CASSSGQRSTEAFF
NA,TRBV6-5,NA,TRBJ1-2,TGTGCCAGCAGTTACTCCTACCGGGAGGCCCGAGGCTACACCTTC,CASSYSYREARGYTF
NA,TRBV18,TRBD1,TRBJ1-1,TGTGCCAGCTCACTAGGACAGGGGGCAATGAACACTGAAGCTTTCTTT,CASSLGQGAMNTEAFF
once,TRBV2,NA,TRBJ1-5,TGTGCCAGCAGTGGCCCCGAGTATAGCAATCAGCCCCAGCATTTT,CASSGPEYSNQPQHF
NA,TRBV7-2,NA,TRBJ2-1,TGTGCCAGCAGCCCCCAGATTGCTGAGCAGTTCTTC,CASSPQIAEQFF
NA,TRBV19,TRBD1,TRBJ1-5,TGTGCCAGCTTACAGGGGGGGCCCTTATTGAGCAATCAGCCCCAGCATTTT,CASLQGGPLLSNQPQHF
NA,TRBV10-3,TRBD1,TRBJ2-7,TGTGCCATCAGTGACCCCGGGACAGGGCCTAACGAGCAGTACTTC,CAISDPGTGPNEQYF
NA,TRBV2,NA,TRBJ1-1,TGTGCCAGCAGTGTCGAAGGGACAAAGGGAACTGAAGCTTTCTTT,CASSVEGTKGTEAFF
NA,TRBV5-8,NA,TRBJ2-7,TGTGCCAGCAGCTTGGCCCCCGGGAGAACCTACGAGCAGTACTTC,CASSLAPGRTYEQYF
once,TRBV6-6,NA,TRBJ2-3,TGTGCCAGCAGTTACTCGCATCCGGGGGCAGATACGCAGTATTTT,CASSYSHPGADTQYF
NA,TRBV6-1,NA,TRBJ1-1,TGTGCCAGCAGTGAAAGGGACCGGGGGGCTGAAGCTTTCTTT,CASSERDRGAEAFF
NA,TRBV4-3,TRBD1,TRBJ1-2,TGCGCCAGCAGTCCCAAGACAGGACAGGGTAACGGCTACACCTTC,CASSPKTGQGNGYTF
few,TRBV7-9,NA,TRBJ1-1,TGTGCCAGCAGCCCGAGAGCGACAGGTTGGACTGAAGCTTTCTTT,CASSPRATGWTEAFF
NA,TRBV19,TRBD2,TRBJ2-7,TGTGCCAGTAGTATCATGTCAACTAGCGGGAGCGGAGAGCAGTACTTC,CASSIMSTSGSGEQYF
NA,TRBV5-5,NA,TRBJ2-7,TGTGCCAGCACCCCCTCCGACGGGAGTGGCGAGCAGTACTTC,CASTPSDGSGEQYF
NA,TRBV6-5,NA,TRBJ2-7,TGTGCCAGCAGTCCCCAAGCCCAGGGCTACGAGCAGTACTTC,CASSPQAQGYEQYF
NA,TRBV18,NA,TRBJ1-1,TGTGCCAGCTCACTGGTCGGGAGGGGACTGAACACTGAAGCTTTCTTT,CASSLVGRGLNTEAFF
NA,TRBV4-1,TRBD1,TRBJ2-7,TGCGCCAGCAGCCGGACAGGTGAGGGGCACTACGAGCAGTACTTC,CASSRTGEGHYEQYF
NA,TRBV3-1/TRBV3-2,TRBD1,TRBJ1-6,TGTGCCAGCAGCCAGGCGGGACAGGGGGGTTCACCCCTCCACTTT,CASSQAGQGGSPLHF
NA,TRBV19,TRBD2,TRBJ2-5,TGTGCCAGTAGCCCGACTAGCGGGGGAGGTCAGGAGACCCAGTACTTC,CASSPTSGGGQETQYF
NA,TRBV7-9,NA,TRBJ2-5,TGTGCCAGCAGCTTAGGGTGGGGGGTGCAGACCCAGTACTTC,CASSLGWGVQTQYF
NA,TRBV6-5,NA,TRBJ1-1,TGTGCCAGCCAGGGGAGTTCGTACACTGAAGCTTTCTTT,CASQGSSYTEAFF
NA,TRBV19,TRBD2,TRBJ2-2,TGTGCCAGTAGGGCGGGAGGGGACACCGGGGAGCTGTTTTTT,CASRAGGDTGELFF
NA,TRBV13,TRBD1,TRBJ2-3,TGTGCCAGCAGCTCCATCGGGGGACAGGTCACAGATACGCAGTATTTT,CASSSIGGQVTDTQYF
NA,TRBV3-1/TRBV3-2,NA,TRBJ1-1,TGTGCCAGCAGCCAACAGGGCCTAAGCACTGAAGCTTTCTTT,CASSQQGLSTEAFF
NA,TRBV4-3,NA,TRBJ1-1,TGCGCCAGCAGCCAAGAAACAGCGAACACTGAAGCTTTCTTT,CASSQETANTEAFF
many,TRBV7-2,TRBD2,TRBJ2-3,TGTGCCAGCAGCCCCGGGACTAGCGTTACAGATACGCAGTATTTT,CASSPGTSVTDTQYF
NA,TRBV5-8,TRBD2,TRBJ2-2,TGTGCCAGCAGCTTGATCGGGACTAGCGCAAACACCGGGGAGCTGTTTTTT,CASSLIGTSANTGELFF
NA,TRBV7-9,TRBD1,TRBJ2-3,TGTGCCAGCAGCACCGGGACAGCACCACAACCCACAGATACGCAGTATTTT,CASSTGTAPQPTDTQYF
NA,TRBV6-5,TRBD1,TRBJ2-7,TGTGCCAGCACCCACCTAGGGGGCGCCTCCTACGAGCAGTACTTC,CASTHLGGASYEQYF
NA,TRBV5-6,TRBD1,TRBJ2-4,TGTGCCAGCAGCCACAGGGGAGCGGAAGCCAAAAACATTCAGTACTTC,CASSHRGAEAKNIQYF
once,TRBV27,NA,TRBJ1-4,TGTGCCAGCAGTTTGGGGAGCGCTAATGAAAAACTGTTTTTT,CASSLGSANEKLFF
NA,TRBV7-9,NA,TRBJ1-3,TGTGCCAGCAGCGCCAGACTCGGCAGCTCTGGAAACACCATATATTTT,CASSARLGSSGNTIYF
NA,TRBV4-3,TRBD1,TRBJ1-2,TGCGCCAGCAGCTCGCAGAGACAGGGAGTGAATGGCTACACCTTC,CASSSQRQGVNGYTF
once,TRBV30,TRBD1,TRBJ1-2,TGTGCCTGGAGTGTCGGGACAGGGGATCCAGGTGGCTACACCTTC,CAWSVGTGDPGGYTF
few,TRBV3-1/TRBV3-2,TRBD1,TRBJ1-1,TGTGCCAGCAGCGGGACAGTATCCACTGAAGCTTTCTTT,CASSGTVSTEAFF
once,TRBV11-2,TRBD2,TRBJ2-1,TGTGCCAGCAGCTTCAACCCGGGACTAGCGGGAGGGAATGAGCAGTTCTTC,CASSFNPGLAGGNEQFF
NA,TRBV30,NA,TRBJ2-5,TGTGCCTGGAGTTCGGGAGCGGTACAAGAGACCCAGTACTTC,CAWSSGAVQETQYF
NA,TRBV29-1,NA,TRBJ2-1,TGCAGCGTTTACTACAATGAGCAGTTCTTC,CSVYYNEQFF
few,TRBV7-2,NA,TRBJ2-1,TGTGCCAGCAGCTTCGGGGATGAGCAGTTCTTC,CASSFGDEQFF
NA,TRBV30,TRBD1,TRBJ1-1,TGTGCCTGGACCACAGGGGTTGGCGCTGAAGCTTTCTTT,CAWTTGVGAEAFF
NA,TRBV29-1,TRBD1,TRBJ1-1,TGCAGCGTTGGTACAGGGGGGACTGAAGCTTTCTTT,CSVGTGGTEAFF
NA,TRBV18,TRBD1,TRBJ2-1,TGTGCCAGCTCACCACGGTCTGCCCAGGGGGTTGAGCAGTTCTTC,CASSPRSAQGVEQFF
NA,TRBV11-3,NA,TRBJ2-1,TGTGCCAGCAGCTTAGGGGGCCACAATGAGCAGTTCTTC,CASSLGGHNEQFF
NA,TRBV9,NA,TRBJ1-2,TGTGCCAGCAGCGTCGGGGGGCTGGGAGGCTACACCTTC,CASSVGGLGGYTF
NA,TRBV6-6,NA,TRBJ1-4,TGTGCCAGCAGTTACTCGGTAGGGGCGACTAATGAAAAACTGTTTTTT,CASSYSVGATNEKLFF
NA,TRBV2,NA,TRBJ2-7,TGTGCCAGCAGCCCGGGGGACGTCTCCTACGAGCAGTACTTC,CASSPGDVSYEQYF
NA,TRBV19,TRBD1,TRBJ1-1,TGTGCCAGTAGTACGGACAGGGGGAATATCATGAACACTGAAGCTTTCTTT,CASSTDRGNIMNTEAFF
NA,TRBV9,NA,TRBJ2-7,TGTGCCAGCAGCGTGTCGACAGGCCTATCCTACGAGCAGTACTTC,CASSVSTGLSYEQYF
NA,TRBV7-2,NA,TRBJ2-7,TGTGCCAGCAGCTTAGATGGCGGGGCAGGCTACGAGCAGTACTTC,CASSLDGGAGYEQYF
NA,TRBV7-9,NA,TRBJ2-3,TGTGCCAGCAGCGCACAGGGGACTAGCACAGATACGCAGTATTTT,CASSAQGTSTDTQYF
few,TRBV9,NA,TRBJ2-3,TGTGCCAGCAGCGGGACGATACAGGGTTTCACAGATACGCAGTATTTT,CASSGTIQGFTDTQYF
NA,TRBV4-1,NA,TRBJ1-2,TGCGCCAGCAGCCAAGAGGAGTCGGTTCGGACCTTC,CASSQEESVRTF
NA,TRBV5-1,TRBD2,TRBJ2-7,TGCGCCAGCAGCTTGGGGACTAGCGGCCTCTACGAGCAGTACTTC,CASSLGTSGLYEQYF
medium-sized,TRBV2,TRBD1,TRBJ1-5,TGTGCCAGCAGTGAAGCTGACAGGGCCATAGGCAATCAGCCCCAGCATTTT,CASSEADRAIGNQPQHF